The 23 T cell receptor beta chains listed next were all sequenced from one sample in a study of T cell changes during pregnancy in multiple sclerosis. TCRdb keeps only in-frame clones here, not all; method: immunoSEQ multiplex PCR. The repertoire has 40,000 or so clones, about nine tenths of them found once; the top ten carry roughly 6.1%. The specimen comprised CD8+ T cells from peripheral blood mononuclear cells, sampled in the second trimester of pregnancy. The origin of the receptors is a female donor with multiple sclerosis, enrolled in a pregnancy study.

V usage is TRBV7-3 and J usage is TRBJ2-5; 16 nucleotides line up with TRBD2. Germline CDR1 reads SGHTA; CDR2 reads FQGTGA. The CDR3 is 17 amino acids. V lost 5 bases and J lost 3; bases outside the gene matches: 6. The CDR3 reads CASSTGTSGGVEETQYF. CDR3 DNA sequence: TGTGCCAGCAGCACCGGGACTAGCGGGGGGGTAGAAGAGACCCAGTACTTC. The full variable domain, in which reference TRBV7-3 and TRBJ2-5 provide the parts outside the CDR3, is GAGVSQTPSNKVTEKGKYVELRCDPISGHTALYWYRQSLGQGPEFLIYFQGTGAADDSGLPNDRFFAVRPEGSVSTLKIQRTERGDSAVYLCASSTGTSGGVEETQYFGPGTRLLVL.

The V call is TRBV19, the J call TRBJ1-1, with TRBD1 matching over 8 bases. Losses at the gene ends were 7 bases for V and 4 bases for J; bases not matched to a gene: 11. This CDR3 comprises 15 residues. CDR1 is LNHDA, CDR2 SQIVND, per germline (reference sequence). CDR3: CASTDHAQGATEAFF. Written as DNA, the CDR3 is TGTGCCAGTACCGATCACGCGCAGGGGGCCACTGAAGCTTTCTTT.

The chain couples TRBV30 to TRBJ2-7; D is perhaps TRBD1 (5 bases). The CDR3 is 13 amino acids. The germline gives CDR1 GTSNPN, CDR2 SVGIG (reference sequence). V was trimmed by 2 bases and J by 0 bases, leaving 8 bases between them. The CDR3 nucleotides are TGTGCCTGGAGTAGGCAGGGCTCCTACGAGCAGTACTTC. This encodes CAWSRQGSYEQYF.

The rearrangement uses TRBV5-1 and TRBJ2-6; 7 bases align to TRBD2. Germline V gene lookup returns CDR1 SGHRS and CDR2 YFSETQ. The CDR3 is 17 residues long. V was pared by 9 bases and J by 1 base, with 13 bases of the junction left unmatched. CDR3 region: CATPGRATSSGANVLTF. The CDR3 DNA follows: TGCGCCACCCCTGGGAGGGCGACGAGTTCTGGGGCCAACGTCCTGACTTTC.

The chain is built from TRBV9 and TRBJ2-5, with 15 positions matching TRBD2. CDR3 size: 19 residues. Germline V lookup: CDR1 SGDLS, CDR2 YYNGEE. The V segment lost 4 bases and the J segment 4 bases; nucleotides outside the gene matches: 14. The DNA for the CDR3 is TGTGCCAGCAGCCCCAGTCCCGGGACTAGCGGGAGGAGTCGAGAGACCCAGTACTTC. It codes for CASSPSPGTSGRSRETQYF. The whole variable domain, remainder taken from reference TRBV9 and TRBJ2-5, is DSGVTQTPKHLITATGQRVTLRCSPRSGDLSVYWYQQSLDQGLQFLIQYYNGEERAKGNILERFSAQQFPDLHSELNLSSLELGDSALYFCASSPSPGTSGRSRETQYFGPGTRLLVL.

The chain uses TRBV5-4 and TRBJ1-1, with D uncertain. The CDR3 runs to 13 residues. Deletions cut 2 bases from V and 1 base from J, with 6 bases between. Germline V gene lookup returns CDR1 SGHNT and CDR2 YYREEE (reference sequence). The CDR3 sequence: CASSLQTNTEAFF. In nucleotides, the CDR3 is TGTGCCAGCAGCTTACAGACGAACACTGAAGCTTTCTTT.

The chain has TRBV19 and TRBJ1-1, with 7 nucleotides matching TRBD1. The CDR3 spans 18 residues. V gave up 8 bases and J gave up 6 bases; unmatched junction bases: 24. Germline CDR1 reads LNHDA; CDR2 reads SQIVND (reference sequence). The CDR3 nucleotides read TGTGCCAGTGGGTTTGGGGCTGACAGGGTGGAAGAGGTTCCTGAAGCTTTCTTT. Translated, it gives CASGFGADRVEEVPEAFF.

In DNA form, the CDR3 reads TGTGCCAGCAGCCCTATCCGACAGGGACGGGTCAAATATGGCTACACCTTC. This encodes CASSPIRQGRVKYGYTF. The V call is TRBV13, the J call TRBJ1-2; TRBD1 matches 7 bases. V dropped 5 bases and J dropped 5; count of bases not matched to a gene: 17. CDR1 and CDR2 from the germline V gene are PRHDT and FYEKMQ (reference sequence). This CDR3 region has 17 residues.

This rearrangement joins TRBV6-5 to TRBJ2-7, with D perhaps matching TRBD2 (5 bases). Germline CDR1 MNHEY, CDR2 SVGAGI. Trimming left V 2 bases short and J 3 bases short, with 11 bases between. The CDR3 is 14 amino acids. DNA of the CDR3: TGTGCCAGCAGTTACGGGATCGGGGACTACGAGCAGTACTTC. It specifies CASSYGIGDYEQYF.

In DNA, the CDR3 is TGTGCCAGCAGTATAGCGGGAGGGAGCTCCTACGAGCAGTACTTC. Translation gives CASSIAGGSSYEQYF. The chain has TRBV9 and TRBJ2-7; 11 bases are a match to TRBD2. The germline V gene has CDR1 SGDLS and CDR2 YYNGEE. With 5 bases clipped from V and 0 bases from J, the junction kept 4 bases outside the gene matches. There are 15 residues in the CDR3.

The chain joins TRBV6-5 to TRBJ2-7; TRBD1 matches at 10 bases. Germline CDR1 and CDR2: MNHEY and SVGAGI. CDR3 size: 16 residues. J lost 3 bases, V lost 2 bases, and 7 bases had no gene match. The CDR3 sequence is CASSYPLGTGDYEQYF. The CDR3 bases are TGTGCCAGCAGTTACCCTCTTGGGACAGGGGACTACGAGCAGTACTTC.

The chain uses TRBV2 and TRBJ2-1, with a tentative D call TRBD2 (5 bases). CDR1 and CDR2 (germline): SNHLY, FYNNEI. Trimming removed 0 bases from V and 7 bases from J, with 10 bases in between. The CDR3 is made up of 14 amino acids. This CDR3 is CASSEAGVLNEQFF. The DNA for the CDR3 is TGTGCCAGCAGTGAAGCGGGAGTGTTAAATGAGCAGTTCTTC.

V and J are TRBV7-2 and TRBJ2-7, with unresolved D. Germline V lookup: CDR1 SGHTA, CDR2 FQGNSA. The V end lost 1 base, the J end lost 3 bases, and 13 bases lay between the germline ends. This CDR3 is built from 15 residues. The DNA of the CDR3 is TGTGCCAGCAGCTTAGGCGGTCTGGCAAACTACGAGCAGTACTTC. Translated: CASSLGGLANYEQYF. The full variable domain, in which reference TRBV7-2 and TRBJ2-7 provide the parts outside the CDR3, is GAGVSQSPSNKVTEKGKDVELRCDPISGHTALYWYRQSLGQGLEFLIYFQGNSAPDKSGLPSDRFSAERTGGSVSTLTIQRTQQEDSAVYLCASSLGGLANYEQYFGPGTRLTVT.

The J gene is TRBJ1-1, the V gene TRBV13; D unclear. V was clipped by 1 base and J by 0 bases, with 9 bases between them. This CDR3 has 15 amino acids. CDR1 is PRHDT, CDR2 FYEKMQ, per germline (reference sequence). In DNA, the CDR3 is TGTGCCAGCAGCTTAGAGGCAGGTTTGAACACTGAAGCTTTCTTT. Amino acids: CASSLEAGLNTEAFF.

This rearrangement joins TRBV27 to TRBJ1-1; tentatively, D is TRBD1 (5 bases). The CDR3 spans 16 residues. CDR1 and CDR2 (germline): MNHEY, SMNVEV (reference sequence). V dropped 5 bases and J dropped 5 bases, with 21 bases sitting between them. The CDR3 region is CASSPHPFRGETEAFF. The CDR3 DNA sequence: TGTGCCAGCAGTCCTCACCCCTTCCGGGGGGAAACTGAAGCTTTCTTT.

This clone was seen once. The chain employs TRBV5-1 and TRBJ2-3, with D perhaps matching TRBD2 (6 bases). CDR3 size: 19 residues. Germline values: CDR1 SGHRS, CDR2 YFSETQ. Deletions cut 3 bases from V and 4 bases from J, with 27 bases between. The chain's CDR3 is CASSSPEVKREALPDTQYF. Written as DNA, the CDR3 is TGCGCCAGCAGCTCCCCTGAAGTAAAGAGGGAGGCCCTCCCAGATACGCAGTATTTT.

This clone was counted a few times. This chain links TRBV25-1 with TRBJ2-2; weak D call: TRBD1 (5 bases). V gave up 7 bases and J gave up 3 bases, with 21 bases separating them. Germline CDR1 MGHDK, CDR2 SYGVNS. The CDR3 is 17 amino acids. The CDR3 sequence: CASKGRAFTGDTGELFF. The CDR3 DNA is TGTGCCAGCAAGGGCAGGGCTTTTACGGGTGACACCGGGGAGCTGTTTTTT.

The chain has TRBV10-3 and TRBJ1-1, with D possibly being TRBD1 (5 bases). This CDR3 spans 12 amino acids. Germline V gives CDR1 ENHRY, CDR2 SYGVKD. Trimming pared 3 bases from V and 4 bases from J, leaving 6 bases between. CDR3 coding DNA: TGTGCCATCAGTGACGGGGGCACTGAAGCTTTCTTT. Translating it yields CAISDGGTEAFF.

CDR3 DNA sequence: TGCGCCAGCAGTGAGTCGGGACTAGCGGACCCCTACGAGCAGTACTTC. Amino acid sequence: CASSESGLADPYEQYF. This sequence joins TRBV10-1 and TRBJ2-7; 11 positions agree with TRBD2. V lost 0 bases to trimming and J lost 2 bases; unmatched junction nucleotides: 3. Germline lookup yields CDR1 WNHNN and CDR2 SYGVQD (reference sequence). This CDR3 contains 16 residues.

V usage is TRBV5-1 and J usage is TRBJ2-1; TRBD2 aligns across 7 bases. Trimming removed 2 bases from V and 1 base from J; junction bases left unmatched: 9. Germline V gene data show CDR1 as SGHRS and CDR2 as YFSETQ. This CDR3 has 17 amino acids. The DNA of the CDR3 is TGCGCCAGCAGCTTCGGGCGGGAGAGCTCTTCCTACAATGAGCAGTTCTTC. Protein sequence: CASSFGRESSSYNEQFF. Full variable domain (remainder filled in from reference TRBV5-1 and TRBJ2-1): KAGVTQTPRYLIKTRGQQVTLSCSPISGHRSVSWYQQTPGQGLQFLFEYFSETQRNKGNFPGRFSGRQFSNSRSEMNVSTLELGDSALYLCASSFGRESSSYNEQFFGPGTRLTVL.

V usage is TRBV9 and J usage is TRBJ2-7; TRBD1 matches 9 bases. The ends lost 0 bases at V and 5 bases at J; junction bases unmatched: 15. CDR1 is SGDLS and CDR2 is YYNGEE in the germline V gene. The CDR3 contains 18 residues. In nucleotides, the CDR3 is TGTGCCAGCAGCGTAGATTATTCGGCGACAGGGGGATTCGACGAGCAGTACTTC. The encoded protein is CASSVDYSATGGFDEQYF.

The rearrangement links TRBV4-3 to TRBJ1-1; D not certain. This CDR3 spans 15 amino acids. V was clipped by 0 bases and J by 3 bases, with 11 bases between them. Germline CDR1 and CDR2: LGHNA and YSLEER. The CDR3 protein is CASSQDDIPYTEAFF. In nucleotides, the CDR3 is TGCGCCAGCAGCCAAGACGACATTCCCTACACTGAAGCTTTCTTT.

This chain joins TRBV19 and TRBJ1-5, with D unclear. From germline, CDR1 is LNHDA and CDR2 SQIVND (reference sequence). The V end was cut by 1 base, the J end by 9 bases, with 7 bases between. CDR3 size: 12 residues. The chain's CDR3 is CASSIGGVPQHF. In DNA form, the CDR3 reads TGTGCCAGTAGTATAGGAGGCGTGCCCCAGCATTTT.